The 15 T cell receptor beta chains below all came from one sample that was sequenced in a study of T cells after yellow fever vaccination. TCRdb reprocessed the 5' RACE reads via MiXCR and lists one record per CDR3 protein. The table has approximately 550,000 distinct CDR3 sequences, 13% seen once. The sequencing here drew on PBMCs, taken on the day of the yellow fever booster vaccination. The receptors here all came from a man in his thirties or forties who received the YFV17D yellow fever vaccine.

This clonotype was seen a few times. This chain links TRBV4-1 with TRBJ1-4, with unresolved D. Germline lookup yields CDR1 MGHRA and CDR2 YSYEKL. V was pared by 3 bases and J by 6 bases, with 11 bases between. The CDR3 contains 14 residues. The CDR3 reads CASSHGVSDEKLFF. DNA of the CDR3: TGCGCCAGCAGCCATGGAGTTTCGGATGAAAAACTGTTTTTT.

This clonotype came up many times. The chain joins TRBV14 to TRBJ2-6, with D uncertain. The length of the CDR3 is 14 residues. Germline CDR1 SGHDN, CDR2 FVKESK. V was trimmed by 4 bases and J by 4 bases, leaving 8 bases between them. The CDR3 nucleotides read TGTGCCAGCAGCCCCTTAGGGGGGGCCAACGTCCTGACTTTC. Translation gives CASSPLGGANVLTF.

J is TRBJ1-4 and V is TRBV7-8; D perhaps matches TRBD1 (5 bases). The germline V gene encodes CDR1 SGHVS and CDR2 FQNEAQ. This CDR3 comprises 15 residues. The germline V and J ends were trimmed by 1 base and 7 bases, with 13 bases remaining between them. The CDR3 DNA is TGTGCCAGCAGCTTAGGGCTGGGGCAGGGTGAAAAACTGTTTTTT. This sequence encodes CASSLGLGQGEKLFF.

This sequence joins TRBV11-1 and TRBJ1-6; D remains ambiguous. The CDR3 consists of 18 residues. CDR1 SGHAT and CDR2 FQDESV come from the germline V gene (reference sequence). Deletions cut 7 bases from V and 0 bases from J, with 19 bases between. The chain's CDR3 is CASNINVGPSSYNSPLHF. The CDR3 DNA is TGTGCCAGCAACATTAACGTCGGGCCTAGCTCCTATAATTCACCCCTCCACTTT.

This clonotype was observed many times. The CDR3 loop is CASSLSGSRNEQYF. The CDR3 DNA reads as TGCGCCAGCAGCTTAAGCGGGAGTCGCAACGAGCAGTACTTC. The V call is TRBV4-3, the J call TRBJ2-7; 8 bases agree with TRBD2. Germline values: CDR1 LGHNA, CDR2 YSLEER. This CDR3 has 14 amino acids. J was trimmed by 5 bases and V by 5 bases; bases with no gene match: 8.

This clonotype was picked up a small number of times. The CDR3 DNA follows: TGCGCCAGCAGCCAATCCGGGACTAGCGGGATCAGGGAGCAGTTCTTC. Residues: CASSQSGTSGIREQFF. The chain couples TRBV4-3 to TRBJ2-1, with TRBD2 matching 13 bases. CDR3 length: 16 residues. The V segment lost 2 bases and the J segment 10 bases; nucleotides outside the gene matches: 8. From germline, CDR1 is LGHNA and CDR2 YSLEER.

This clonotype has a count of ten or more. The chain carries TRBV6-5 and TRBJ1-5; TRBD1 matches at 7 bases. CDR1 is MNHEY and CDR2 is SVGAGI in the germline V gene. This CDR3 has 17 amino acids. After removal of 0 bases from V and 5 bases from J, the junction contained 10 bases not matched to a gene. CDR3 in amino acids: CASSYSNEGARDQPQHF. Written as DNA, the CDR3 is TGTGCCAGCAGTTACTCGAATGAGGGGGCGCGAGATCAGCCCCAGCATTTT.

The chain combines TRBV27 with TRBJ2-1; no firm D call. Trimming took 6 bases from V and 4 from J, leaving 13 bases between them. CDR3 length: 14 amino acids. Germline-derived CDR1 and CDR2 are MNHEY and SMNVEV (reference sequence). As DNA, the CDR3 is TGTGCCAGCAGGCCCCCCGGCTTTTACAATGAGCAGTTCTTC. This translates into CASRPPGFYNEQFF.

This clonotype appeared a few times. CDR3 in DNA: TGTGCCAGCCAACCCTCCTTCACAGATACGCAGTATTTT. As protein: CASQPSFTDTQYF. The rearrangement uses TRBV19 and TRBJ2-3; D unclear. The CDR3 totals 13 residues. V gave up 9 bases and J gave up 2 bases, with 12 bases separating them. Germline V lookup: CDR1 LNHDA, CDR2 SQIVND (reference sequence).

The V and J genes are TRBV7-3 and TRBJ2-1; 7 nucleotides align to TRBD2. Per germline, CDR1 SGHTA and CDR2 FQGTGA. V was clipped by 5 bases and J by 4 bases; unmatched bases: 8. This CDR3 has 15 residues. This CDR3 reads CASSPRGLGYNEQFF. CDR3 sequence (DNA): TGTGCCAGCAGCCCCCGCGGACTAGGGTACAATGAGCAGTTCTTC.

The chain carries TRBV20-1 and TRBJ2-3, with 9 bases that match TRBD2. The CDR3 is 17 residues long. Germline V CDR1 and CDR2: DFQATT, SNEGSKA (reference sequence). The junction had 13 bases not matched to a gene; V was cut back by 5 bases and J by 1 base. The CDR3 nucleotides are TGCAGTGCTCACGGCCCGATAGCGGGAGTAGGCACAGATACGCAGTATTTT. It specifies CSAHGPIAGVGTDTQYF.

The genes are TRBV7-2 and TRBJ2-1; TRBD2 is a possible D gene (5 bases). The CDR3 runs 15 residues. Germline loops: CDR1 SGHTA, CDR2 FQGNSA. V lost 5 bases and J lost 6, with 17 bases in between. CDR3 loop: CASSPESGAINEQFF. As DNA, the CDR3 is TGTGCCAGCAGCCCCGAGAGCGGAGCGATCAATGAGCAGTTCTTC.

The rearrangement uses TRBV10-3 and TRBJ2-1; TRBD1 is a possible D gene (5 bases). Germline V gives CDR1 ENHRY, CDR2 SYGVKD. Trimming cost V 0 bases and J 0 bases, with 6 bases left between them. The CDR3 consists of 15 residues. The CDR3 DNA is TGTGCCATCAGTGAGTCCCAGGGCTCCTACAATGAGCAGTTCTTC. It codes for CAISESQGSYNEQFF.

This clonotype showed up many times. The CDR3 nucleotides are TGCAGTGCTAACCGGGACAGGGATAAAGCAGATACGCAGTATTTT. Protein: CSANRDRDKADTQYF. The genes are TRBV20-1 and TRBJ2-3; 9 bases map to TRBD1. The CDR3 is 15 residues long. Germline CDR1 and CDR2: DFQATT and SNEGSKA (reference sequence). After removal of 4 bases from V and 4 bases from J, the junction contained 9 bases not matched to a gene.

This clonotype was observed a handful of times. The chain links TRBV24-1 to TRBJ2-1; D remains unclear. Trimming pared 3 bases from V and 8 bases from J, leaving 10 bases between. CDR1 and CDR2 (germline): KGHDR, SFDVKD. CDR3 length: 13 amino acids. The CDR3 sequence is CATSDPSIDEQFF. In nucleotides, the CDR3 is TGTGCCACCAGTGATCCGAGTATCGATGAGCAGTTCTTC.